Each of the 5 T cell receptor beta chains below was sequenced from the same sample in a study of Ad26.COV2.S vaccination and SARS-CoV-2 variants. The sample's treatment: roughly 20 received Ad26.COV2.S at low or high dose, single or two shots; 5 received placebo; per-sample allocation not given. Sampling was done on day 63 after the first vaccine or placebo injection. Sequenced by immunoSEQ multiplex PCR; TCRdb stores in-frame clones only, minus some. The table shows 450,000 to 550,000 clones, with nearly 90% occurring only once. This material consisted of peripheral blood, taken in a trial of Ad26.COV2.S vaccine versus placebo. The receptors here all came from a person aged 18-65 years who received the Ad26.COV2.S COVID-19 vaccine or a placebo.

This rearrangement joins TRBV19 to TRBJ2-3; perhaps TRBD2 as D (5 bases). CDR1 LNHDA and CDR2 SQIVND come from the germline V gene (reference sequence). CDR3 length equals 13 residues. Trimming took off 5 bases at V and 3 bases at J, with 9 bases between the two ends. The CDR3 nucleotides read TGTGCCAGTAGTCTGGGGAGAACAGATACGCAGTATTTT. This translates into CASSLGRTDTQYF. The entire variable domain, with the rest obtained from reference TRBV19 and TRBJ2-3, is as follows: DGGITQSPKYLFRKEGQNVTLSCEQNLNHDAMYWYRQDPGQGLRLIYYSQIVNDFQKGDIAEGYSVSREKKESFPLTVTSAQKNPTAFYLCASSLGRTDTQYFGPGTRLTVL.

As DNA, the CDR3 is TGTGCCAGCAGCCCGGGACTAGCGGGTGTAAATGAGCAGTTCTTC. Its protein product is CASSPGLAGVNEQFF. The V call is TRBV7-2, the J call TRBJ2-1, with TRBD2 matching over 12 bases. Germline lookup yields CDR1 SGHTA and CDR2 FQGNSA. Trimming cost V 5 bases and J 7 bases; bases outside gene matches: 6. CDR3 length: 15 amino acids. The whole variable domain, filled in from reference TRBV7-2 and TRBJ2-1, reads GAGVSQSPSNKVTEKGKDVELRCDPISGHTALYWYRQSLGQGLEFLIYFQGNSAPDKSGLPSDRFSAERTGGSVSTLTIQRTQQEDSAVYLCASSPGLAGVNEQFFGPGTRLTVL.

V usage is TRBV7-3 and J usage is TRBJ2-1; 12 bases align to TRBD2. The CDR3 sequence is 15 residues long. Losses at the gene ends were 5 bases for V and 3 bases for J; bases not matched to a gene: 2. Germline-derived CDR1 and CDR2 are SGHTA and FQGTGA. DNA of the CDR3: TGTGCCAGCAGCGAACTAGCGGGAGGCTACAATGAGCAGTTCTTC. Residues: CASSELAGGYNEQFF. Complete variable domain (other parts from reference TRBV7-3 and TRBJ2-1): GAGVSQTPSNKVTEKGKYVELRCDPISGHTALYWYRQSLGQGPEFLIYFQGTGAADDSGLPNDRFFAVRPEGSVSTLKIQRTERGDSAVYLCASSELAGGYNEQFFGPGTRLTVL.

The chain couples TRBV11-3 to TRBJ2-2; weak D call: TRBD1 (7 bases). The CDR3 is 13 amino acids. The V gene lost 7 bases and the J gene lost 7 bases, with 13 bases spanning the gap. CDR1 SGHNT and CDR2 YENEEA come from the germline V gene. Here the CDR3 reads CASNYRGGGELFF. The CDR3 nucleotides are TGTGCCAGCAACTACAGGGGAGGCGGGGAGCTGTTTTTT.

The CDR3 spells CASSLGTVGIRTEAFF. In nucleotides, the CDR3 is TGCGCCAGCAGCTTGGGGACAGTAGGGATAAGGACTGAAGCTTTCTTT. The chain couples TRBV5-1 to TRBJ1-1; D is perhaps TRBD1 (6 bases). V gave up 0 bases and J gave up 5 bases, with 17 bases separating them. Germline loops: CDR1 SGHRS, CDR2 YFSETQ. This CDR3 has 16 amino acids.